This section outlines one TCR beta chain sequence together with its context. Its target is not known. Profiled with immunoSEQ multiplex PCR; TCRdb holds only in-frame clones, not every one. Here the sample spans 90,000 to 100,000 clones, roughly nine tenths being singletons. The data belong to a study of T cell responses to AZD1222 COVID-19 vaccine. Looking at the study overall: Pooling was applied to second doses at about 4 or about 12 weeks. The study, taken as a whole, reports: The donors showed a predominance of white British ancestry and of females, with possible underestimation of clonal diversity. Reportedly, nearly half of unique spike TCRs recognized epitopes outside B.1.351/B.1.1.7 mutations.

The CDR3 consists of 16 residues. Germline V lookup: CDR1 DFQATT, CDR2 SNEGSKA (reference sequence). The V and J ends lost 3 bases and 0 bases respectively, with 15 bases between them. The sequence was collected from an adult in good health. V gene TRBV20-1 combines with J gene TRBJ2-1; weak D call: TRBD2 (7 bases). Material: peripheral blood, obtained on day 0 of AZD1222 vaccination. The CDR3, as DNA: TGCAGTGCTAGTAACAGGGAGGGTAGCTCCTACAATGAGCAGTTCTTC. This encodes CSASNREGSSYNEQFF.